The 27 T cell receptor beta chains given below trace back to one sample, sequenced in a study of post-analysis software for immune sequencing data. Broader study findings: Several TRBV segments occurring more often in patients than controls included TRBV5-6, TRBV5-1 and TRBV20-1.

Their specific antigens are unknown. TCR beta cDNA libraries had unique molecular identifiers. From the PCR reads, TCRdb called clonotypes with MiXCR, one entry per CDR3 protein. The table records around 710,000 distinct CDR3 sequences, about 45% of them present only once. Sequencing input: blood. The receptors here all came from a girl aged 10-17 years with multiple sclerosis.

This clonotype was counted once. The chain carries TRBV27 and TRBJ2-7; TRBD1 might be the D (6 bases). The CDR3 extends over 14 amino acids. V was shortened by 2 bases and J by 5 bases, with 13 bases between the two germline ends. CDR1 MNHEY and CDR2 SMNVEV come from the germline V gene (reference sequence). CDR3 sequence (DNA): TGTGCCAGCAGTTTACTGGGCAGGGGAGACGAGCAGTACTTC. It translates to CASSLLGRGDEQYF.

The table lists this clonotype with a few counts. The chain joins TRBV20-1 to TRBJ2-5; possibly TRBD2 for D (5 bases). The CDR3 loop spans 13 amino acids. Germline CDR1 DFQATT, CDR2 SNEGSKA (reference sequence). Trimming stripped 6 bases from V and 1 base from J, with 12 bases between. The CDR3 sequence is CSAEDPFQETQYF. The DNA for the CDR3 is TGCAGTGCGGAGGACCCTTTCCAAGAGACCCAGTACTTC.

The chain joins TRBV5-1 to TRBJ2-3, with TRBD1 matching over 7 bases. Losses at the gene ends were 7 bases for V and 4 bases for J; bases not matched to a gene: 9. CDR1 and CDR2 (germline): SGHRS, YFSETQ. This CDR3 spans 14 amino acids. Here the CDR3 reads CASHRGFQSDTQYF. CDR3 sequence (DNA): TGCGCCAGCCACAGGGGCTTTCAGTCAGATACGCAGTATTTT.

There are many counts of this clonotype. The rearrangement uses TRBV6-6 and TRBJ2-7, with TRBD2 matching over 11 bases. This CDR3 contains 16 residues. With 5 bases clipped from V and 1 base from J, the junction kept 7 bases outside the gene matches. In germline, CDR1 is MNHNY, CDR2 SVGAGI (reference sequence). CDR3 loop: CASSPGTSGSSYEQYF. The CDR3 bases are TGTGCCAGCAGTCCAGGAACTAGCGGGAGTTCCTACGAGCAGTACTTC.

The V call is TRBV7-2, the J call TRBJ2-7; D ambiguous. Germline lookup yields CDR1 SGHTA and CDR2 FQGNSA. Trimming stripped 0 bases from V and 4 bases from J, with 10 bases between. The length of the CDR3 is 14 residues. For the CDR3, the DNA is TGTGCCAGCAGCTTAGCCACTGAATCTTACGAGCAGTACTTC. This codes for CASSLATESYEQYF. Based on the CDR3 plus reference TRBV7-2 and TRBJ2-7, the full variable domain is GAGVSQSPSNKVTEKGKDVELRCDPISGHTALYWYRQSLGQGLEFLIYFQGNSAPDKSGLPSDRFSAERTGGSVSTLTIQRTQQEDSAVYLCASSLATESYEQYFGPGTRLTVT.

V and J are TRBV18 and TRBJ2-1; D might be TRBD2 (6 bases). Germline CDR1 is KGHSH and CDR2 is LQKENI. V lost 0 bases to trimming and J lost 8 bases, with 8 bases between them. This CDR3 is built from 13 residues. The CDR3 nucleotides read TGTGCCAGCTCACCACCGGAGGGGTATGAGCAGTTCTTC. Its protein is CASSPPEGYEQFF. The full variable domain, its missing parts supplied by reference TRBV18 and TRBJ2-1, is NAGVMQNPRHLVRRRGQEARLRCSPMKGHSHVYWYRQLPEEGLKFMVYLQKENIIDESGMPKERFSAEFPKEGPSILRIQQVVRGDSAAYFCASSPPEGYEQFFGPGTRLTVL.

This clonotype occurred a few times. The chain joins TRBV12-3 or TRBV12-4 to TRBJ2-1, with 9 positions matching TRBD2. V lost 3 bases, J lost 8 bases, and 8 bases stayed unmatched. This CDR3 spans 15 amino acids. CDR3 residues: CASSFRGRAWDEQFF. In DNA, the CDR3 is TGTGCCAGCAGTTTCCGCGGGAGGGCCTGGGATGAGCAGTTCTTC.

The CDR3 loop is CASRRGGQETQYF. CDR3 nucleotides: TGTGCCAGCAGAAGGGGAGGCCAAGAGACCCAGTACTTC. J is TRBJ2-5 and V is TRBV7-2, with D maybe TRBD2 (6 bases). Trimming took 6 bases from V and 1 from J, leaving 9 bases between them. This CDR3 spans 13 amino acids. Germline CDR1 SGHTA, CDR2 FQGNSA.

This chain connects TRBV7-2 to TRBJ1-6, with D perhaps matching TRBD1 (5 bases). The germline V gene has CDR1 SGHTA and CDR2 FQGNSA. The CDR3 extends over 15 amino acids. The V end lost 5 bases, the J end lost 13 bases, and 21 bases lay between the germline ends. The CDR3 loop is CASSAPWIQDSPLHF. CDR3 coding DNA: TGTGCCAGCAGCGCCCCATGGATACAGGACTCGCCCCTCCACTTT. Combining the CDR3 with reference TRBV7-2 and TRBJ1-6 gives the whole variable domain GAGVSQSPSNKVTEKGKDVELRCDPISGHTALYWYRQSLGQGLEFLIYFQGNSAPDKSGLPSDRFSAERTGGSVSTLTIQRTQQEDSAVYLCASSAPWIQDSPLHFGNGTRLTVT.

The chain is built from TRBV12-3 or TRBV12-4 and TRBJ1-2; D gene ambiguous. CDR3 size: 15 residues. V dropped 3 bases and J dropped 4 bases, with 15 bases sitting between them. The DNA for the CDR3 is TGTGCCAGCAGTTTCGCTAGCCCCTCCCTCTATGGCTACACCTTC. It encodes CASSFASPSLYGYTF.

This chain uses TRBV20-1 with TRBJ2-3; TRBD1 aligns across 9 bases. V dropped 5 bases and J dropped 6; count of bases not matched to a gene: 12. CDR3 length: 15 amino acids. Germline loops: CDR1 DFQATT, CDR2 SNEGSKA (reference sequence). The CDR3 reads CSADPNRGRWDTQYF. The CDR3 DNA is TGCAGTGCTGATCCTAACAGGGGGCGGTGGGATACGCAGTATTTT.

This clonotype has just a few counts. This sequence joins TRBV6-5 and TRBJ1-5, with TRBD1 matching over 9 bases. V was clipped by 1 base and J by 2 bases; unmatched bases: 6. Per germline, CDR1 MNHEY and CDR2 SVGAGI. The CDR3 runs to 17 residues. The CDR3 DNA follows: TGTGCCAGCAGTTACTACCGGGACAGGGCTGGCAATCAGCCCCAGCATTTT. Residues: CASSYYRDRAGNQPQHF.

About this clonotype itself: This likely comes from a read error, as the CDR3 has no conserved phenylalanine or tryptophan at its end. The genes are TRBV6-5 and TRBJ2-7; 11 bases agree with TRBD2. The CDR3 totals 14 residues. Germline CDR1 is MNHEY and CDR2 is SVGAGI. V was clipped by 6 bases and J by 2 bases; unmatched bases: 3. The CDR3 coding sequence is TGTGCCAGCAGAGGGACTAGCGGACCCTACGAGCAGTACTTA. This sequence encodes CASRGTSGPYEQYL.

The chain's CDR3 is CASSSPGLAGVVGAYEQYF. The CDR3 DNA reads as TGCGCCAGCAGCTCGCCGGGACTAGCGGGAGTAGTTGGGGCATACGAGCAGTACTTC. The J gene is TRBJ2-5, the V gene TRBV5-1; 14 positions match TRBD2. The J call may be wrong; the DNA end is better matched by TRBJ2-7. The CDR3 is 19 amino acids. CDR1 is SGHRS, CDR2 YFSETQ, per germline.

A few counts support this clonotype. The gene calls are TRBV12-3 or TRBV12-4 and TRBJ2-6, with D unclear. Trimming took 3 bases from V and 0 from J, leaving 12 bases between them. The CDR3 extends over 17 amino acids. CDR3 in amino acids: CASSLGRSHSGANVLTF. The CDR3 DNA reads TGTGCCAGCAGTTTGGGCCGGTCCCACTCTGGGGCCAACGTCCTGACTTTC.

This clonotype was counted between two and nine times. This rearrangement joins TRBV15 to TRBJ1-5; the D is unclear. Germline V CDR1 and CDR2: LNHNV, YYDKDF (reference sequence). The V end was cut by 0 bases, the J end by 1 base, with 4 bases between. CDR3 length: 14 amino acids. The CDR3: CATSRDRSNQPQHF. In DNA, the CDR3 is TGTGCCACCAGCAGAGATAGGAGCAATCAGCCCCAGCATTTT.

This clonotype occurred a few times. This chain uses TRBV7-9 with TRBJ2-1; D is uncertain. The CDR3 contains 14 residues. Trimming pared 5 bases from V and 9 bases from J, leaving 17 bases between. CDR1 and CDR2 from the germline V gene are SEHNR and FQNEAQ (reference sequence). CDR3 sequence: CASSPIHPHTEQFF. CDR3 DNA: TGTGCCAGCAGCCCGATCCACCCCCATACTGAGCAGTTCTTC.

The chain combines TRBV20-1 with TRBJ2-7; 7 bases are a match to TRBD1. V shed 5 bases, J shed 2 bases, and the junction held 6 bases outside the gene matches. The CDR3 covers 13 residues. Germline values: CDR1 DFQATT, CDR2 SNEGSKA (reference sequence). For the CDR3, the DNA is TGCAGTGCTCCCCGTCAGGGGGCCTACGAGCAGTACTTC. Protein sequence: CSAPRQGAYEQYF.

This clonotype was seen more than once but under ten times. The chain employs TRBV14 and TRBJ2-7; D unclear. Germline loops: CDR1 SGHDN, CDR2 FVKESK. CDR3 length equals 15 residues. The V and J ends lost 0 bases and 5 bases respectively, with 14 bases between them. The CDR3 region has the DNA TGTGCCAGCAGCCAAGATTTGGTGGCGACCCACGAGCAGTACTTC. Its protein product is CASSQDLVATHEQYF.

This clonotype turned up a few times. This chain links TRBV6-6 with TRBJ2-7, with D hard to call. Trimming removed 6 bases at V and 6 bases at J, with 15 bases between. CDR1 is MNHNY, CDR2 SVGAGI, per germline (reference sequence). There are 13 residues in the CDR3. The CDR3 nucleotides are TGTGCCAGCAGCCCTACTTCCTCGGGCGAGCAGTACTTC. The encoded protein is CASSPTSSGEQYF.

The chain employs TRBV12-3 or TRBV12-4 and TRBJ1-4; TRBD1 agrees at 9 bases. CDR3 size: 15 residues. J gave up 7 bases and V 2 bases, and 5 bases lay outside the gene matches. The CDR3, as DNA: TGTGCCAGCAGTTTAAGGACAGGGGCTGGTGAAAAACTGTTTTTT. This gives the protein CASSLRTGAGEKLFF.

The chain recombines TRBV29-1 with TRBJ2-7, with 8 bases aligning to TRBD2. Looked up from germline, CDR1 is SQVTM and CDR2 is ANQGSEA. CDR3 length: 14 amino acids. With 4 bases clipped from V and 6 bases from J, the junction kept 11 bases outside the gene matches. Here the CDR3 reads CSVAGRREEGEQYF. For the CDR3, the DNA is TGCAGCGTTGCAGGGAGGCGGGAGGAAGGCGAGCAGTACTTC.

The V call is TRBV10-3, the J call TRBJ2-5; 11 nucleotides agree with TRBD1. The germline V gene encodes CDR1 ENHRY and CDR2 SYGVKD. The CDR3 loop spans 12 amino acids. V lost 10 bases and J lost 5; bases outside the gene matches: 3. The CDR3 DNA reads TGTGCCAACGGGGACAGGGGGGAGACCCAGTACTTC. This translates into CANGDRGETQYF.

CDR3 in DNA: TGTGCCAGCAGCCAAGTGGGTAACCTGTCAAACAATGAGCAGTTCTTC. Translating it yields CASSQVGNLSNNEQFF. The chain links TRBV4-2 to TRBJ2-1; D uncertain. Trimming pared 1 base from V and 5 bases from J, leaving 15 bases between. Germline V lookup: CDR1 LGHNA, CDR2 YNFKEQ. The CDR3 is 16 amino acids.

This clonotype turned up a few times. This rearrangement joins TRBV12-3 or TRBV12-4 to TRBJ2-1; 11 bases agree with TRBD2. The CDR3 contains 15 residues. Trimming at V came to 10 bases and at J to 6 bases, leaving 11 bases not matched to a gene. The CDR3, as DNA: TGTGCCAACGAGAACTTTAGCGGGAGGGGCAATGAGCAGTTCTTC. Translated, it gives CANENFSGRGNEQFF.

Remarks on this clonotype: At one end, the junction sequence differs from germline, possibly due to a read error. The J gene is TRBJ1-1, the V gene TRBV12-3 or TRBV12-4; maybe TRBD1 (5 bases). CDR3 length equals 15 residues. In DNA, the CDR3 is TGTGCCAGCAATCCTAAGGGGACTCAGAACTCTGAAGCTTTCTTT. Encoded protein: CASNPKGTQNSEAFF.

The chain combines TRBV6-5 with TRBJ2-7; D is undetermined. The germline V gene has CDR1 MNHEY and CDR2 SVGAGI. Between the trimmed V and J ends, which lost 6 bases and 5 bases, there was a span of 8 bases. The CDR3 is 11 amino acids. CDR3 residues: CASSQGHEQYF. The CDR3 DNA follows: TGTGCCAGCAGCCAAGGACACGAGCAGTACTTC.